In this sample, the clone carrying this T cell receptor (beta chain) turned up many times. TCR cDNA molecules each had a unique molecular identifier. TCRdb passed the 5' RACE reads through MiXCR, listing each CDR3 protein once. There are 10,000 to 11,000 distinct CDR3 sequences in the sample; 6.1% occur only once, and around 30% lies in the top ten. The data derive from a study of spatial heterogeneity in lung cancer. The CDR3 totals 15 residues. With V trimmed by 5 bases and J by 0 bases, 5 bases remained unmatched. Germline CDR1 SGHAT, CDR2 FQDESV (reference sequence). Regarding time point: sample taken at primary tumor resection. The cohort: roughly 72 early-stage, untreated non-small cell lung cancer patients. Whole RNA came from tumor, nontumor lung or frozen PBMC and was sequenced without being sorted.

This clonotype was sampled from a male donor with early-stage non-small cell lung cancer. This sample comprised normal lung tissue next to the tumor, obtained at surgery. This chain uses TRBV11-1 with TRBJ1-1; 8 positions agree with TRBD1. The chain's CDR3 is CASSKDRVMNTEAFF. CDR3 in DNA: TGTGCCAGCAGCAAGGACAGGGTCATGAACACTGAAGCTTTCTTT. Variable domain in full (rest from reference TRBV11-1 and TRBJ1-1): EAEVAQSPRYKITEKSQAVAFWCDPISGHATLYWYRQILGQGPELLVQFQDESVVDDSQLPKDRFSAERLKGVDSTLKIQPAELGDSAMYLCASSKDRVMNTEAFFGQGTRLTVV.